Following are 19 T cell receptor beta chains from one sample sequenced in a study of cytotoxic CD8 clonotypes in ibrutinib-treated CLL. The method was immunoSEQ multiplex PCR; TCRdb's version includes in-frame clones alone and lacks a portion of them. Found here are 250,000 to 350,000 clones, about 72% of them singletons; the top ten hold around 5.3%. The sequences come from PBMCs, collected at disease progression, from a patient treated with ibrutinib. The receptors here all came from a human donor with chronic lymphocytic leukemia.

V is TRBV5-6 and J is TRBJ2-7; 9 bases agree with TRBD2. Per the germline V gene, CDR1 is SGHDT and CDR2 is YYEEEE. The V segment lost 4 bases and the J segment 3 bases; nucleotides outside the gene matches: 14. The CDR3 has 17 residues. DNA for the CDR3: TGTGCCAGCAGCCCCGGGACTAGCCTCTTCGCCCTCTACGAGCAGTACTTC. Residues: CASSPGTSLFALYEQYF.

V usage is TRBV29-1 and J usage is TRBJ2-7; no clear D gene. CDR3 length equals 14 residues. Germline lookup yields CDR1 SQVTM and CDR2 ANQGSEA. V lost 4 bases and J 2 bases, leaving 15 bases between the germline ends. The CDR3 protein is CSVVDGPSPYEQYF. The CDR3 DNA reads as TGCAGCGTTGTGGACGGACCTTCCCCCTACGAGCAGTACTTC.

The genes are TRBV7-9 and TRBJ2-7; 7 nucleotides agree with TRBD1. Germline CDR1 SEHNR, CDR2 FQNEAQ (reference sequence). The CDR3 sequence is 12 residues long. J was trimmed by 5 bases and V by 4 bases; bases with no gene match: 2. As DNA, the CDR3 is TGTGCCAGCAGCTGGGACAGAGACGAGCAGTACTTC. The encoded protein is CASSWDRDEQYF.

V is TRBV9 and J is TRBJ2-5, with D tentatively TRBD1 (6 bases). Deletions cut 0 bases from V and 1 base from J, with 13 bases between. Germline values: CDR1 SGDLS, CDR2 YYNGEE. This CDR3 region has 16 residues. Written as DNA, the CDR3 is TGTGCCAGCAGCGTAGGCCCCCAGGGGTCCCAAGAGACCCAGTACTTC. Protein sequence: CASSVGPQGSQETQYF.

The rearrangement uses TRBV7-2 and TRBJ2-7; D may match TRBD1 or TRBD2 (5 bases each). V was clipped by 2 bases and J by 3 bases, with 14 bases between them. In germline, CDR1 is SGHTA, CDR2 FQGNSA. The CDR3 is 15 amino acids. As DNA, the CDR3 is TGTGCCAGCAGCTTATTTCCGGGGCGGTACTACGAGCAGTACTTC. Its protein is CASSLFPGRYYEQYF.

This rearrangement joins TRBV6-5 to TRBJ2-3, with a possible D match to TRBD2 (6 bases). Per germline, CDR1 MNHEY and CDR2 SVGAGI. The CDR3 has 16 amino acids. V was trimmed by 2 bases and J by 2 bases, leaving 14 bases between them. CDR3 protein: CASSYAGTLNTDTQYF. CDR3 in DNA: TGTGCCAGCAGTTACGCCGGGACTCTTAACACAGATACGCAGTATTTT.

The chain combines TRBV4-1 with TRBJ2-4; 8 bases fit TRBD1. V shed 0 bases, J shed 8 bases, and the junction held 6 bases outside the gene matches. This CDR3 has 15 amino acids. In germline, CDR1 is MGHRA, CDR2 YSYEKL. The CDR3 DNA follows: TGCGCCAGCAGCCAAGACAGGGGGCCGGCGGACATTCAGTACTTC. Its protein is CASSQDRGPADIQYF.

This clone was seen only a few times. The chain combines TRBV27 with TRBJ2-7; 9 nucleotides match TRBD1. J gave up 5 bases and V 5 bases, and 1 base lay outside the gene matches. Germline-derived CDR1 and CDR2 are MNHEY and SMNVEV (reference sequence). The CDR3 has 12 amino acids. The CDR3 region has the DNA TGTGCCAGCAGTGGGACAGGGAACGAGCAGTACTTC. It is translated as CASSGTGNEQYF.

The chain links TRBV10-2 to TRBJ1-1; unclear D gene. Germline lookup yields CDR1 WSHSY and CDR2 SAAADI. The V gene lost 2 bases and the J gene lost 2 bases, with 15 bases spanning the gap. The CDR3 spans 16 residues. CDR3 bases: TGCGCCAGCAGTGAGGTGCATCTAAGCTTTAACACTGAAGCTTTCTTT. This translates into CASSEVHLSFNTEAFF.

The rearrangement links TRBV15 to TRBJ2-7, with D possibly TRBD1 on 6 matching bases. The CDR3 consists of 15 residues. Germline V lookup: CDR1 LNHNV, CDR2 YYDKDF (reference sequence). V gave up 1 base and J gave up 0 bases, with 10 bases separating them. In DNA form, the CDR3 reads TGTGCCACCAGCAGAGTAGGACAGAGCTCCTACGAGCAGTACTTC. This encodes CATSRVGQSSYEQYF.

The chain recombines TRBV5-1 with TRBJ2-2, with TRBD1 matching 9 bases. This CDR3 is built from 16 residues. V dropped 3 bases and J dropped 6; count of bases not matched to a gene: 9. Germline V gene data show CDR1 as SGHRS and CDR2 as YFSETQ. The chain's CDR3 is CASSSSGQGGSGELFF. DNA for the CDR3: TGCGCCAGCAGCTCCTCGGGACAGGGAGGATCCGGGGAGCTGTTTTTT.

This clone was detected only a few times. J is TRBJ2-1 and V is TRBV19, with a tentative D call TRBD1 (7 bases). With 10 bases removed from V and 5 bases from J, the gap between germline ends came to 15 bases. The CDR3 runs to 13 residues. Germline loops: CDR1 LNHDA, CDR2 SQIVND (reference sequence). As DNA, the CDR3 is TGTGCCACCGCCAGGGGGGCCGACAATGAGCAGTTCTTC. Amino acid sequence: CATARGADNEQFF.

V gene TRBV28 combines with J gene TRBJ2-1; 9 nucleotides match TRBD2. Looked up from germline, CDR1 is MDHEN and CDR2 is SYDVKM. V lost 7 bases and J lost 5; bases outside the gene matches: 6. The CDR3 is 14 residues long. Written as DNA, the CDR3 is TGTGCCAGCATCCCCGCGGGAGGGCACAATGAGCAGTTCTTC. This gives the protein CASIPAGGHNEQFF.

This clone was counted between two and nine times. V gene TRBV5-1 combines with J gene TRBJ2-2; D may be TRBD2 (6 bases). The CDR3 consists of 14 residues. Trimming stripped 3 bases from V and 6 bases from J, with 12 bases between. The germline V gene encodes CDR1 SGHRS and CDR2 YFSETQ. CDR3: CASSSEGFSGELFF. The CDR3 DNA reads as TGCGCCAGCAGCTCGGAGGGTTTCTCCGGGGAGCTGTTTTTT.

The chain carries TRBV6-5 and TRBJ2-2; weak D call: TRBD2 (6 bases). The V gene lost 7 bases and the J gene lost 0 bases, with 9 bases spanning the gap. Germline lookup yields CDR1 MNHEY and CDR2 SVGAGI. The CDR3 covers 14 residues. CDR3 DNA sequence: TGTGCCAGCAAGGCGGGGCCGAACACCGGGGAGCTGTTTTTT. It yields the protein CASKAGPNTGELFF.

Only one count was recorded for this clone. CDR3 loop: CASSLGAVQETQYF. DNA of the CDR3: TGTGCCAGCAGCTTAGGGGCAGTCCAAGAGACCCAGTACTTC. The V gene is TRBV7-3, the J gene TRBJ2-5; D might be TRBD1 (5 bases). Trimming took off 2 bases at V and 1 base at J, with 8 bases between the two ends. The CDR3 length is 14 residues. In germline, CDR1 is SGHTA, CDR2 FQGTGA.

This clone showed up just a few times. The rearrangement joins TRBV7-2 to TRBJ1-1; D gene ambiguous. V was trimmed by 3 bases and J by 1 base, leaving 9 bases between them. The CDR3 consists of 14 residues. Germline CDR1 is SGHTA and CDR2 is FQGNSA. Written as DNA, the CDR3 is TGTGCCAGCAGCTTTTTCCACTGGAACACTGAAGCTTTCTTT. This codes for CASSFFHWNTEAFF. The full variable domain, in which reference TRBV7-2 and TRBJ1-1 provide the parts outside the CDR3, is GAGVSQSPSNKVTEKGKDVELRCDPISGHTALYWYRQSLGQGLEFLIYFQGNSAPDKSGLPSDRFSAERTGGSVSTLTIQRTQQEDSAVYLCASSFFHWNTEAFFGQGTRLTVV.

J is TRBJ1-1 and V is TRBV4-1; unclear D gene. Germline V gene sequence: CDR1 MGHRA, CDR2 YSYEKL. There are 11 residues in the CDR3. With 5 bases removed from V and 8 bases from J, the gap between germline ends came to 9 bases. CDR3 DNA: TGCGCCAGCAGCGGAGGCAGAGAAGCTTTCTTT. Its protein is CASSGGREAFF.

The V and J genes are TRBV28 and TRBJ1-4; D unresolved. This CDR3 has 15 amino acids. Germline values: CDR1 MDHEN, CDR2 SYDVKM. The V end lost 5 bases, the J end lost 0 bases, and 10 bases lay between the germline ends. CDR3 DNA sequence: TGTGCCAGCAGTCCACGGGGTTCAACTAATGAAAAACTGTTTTTT. Amino acid sequence: CASSPRGSTNEKLFF.